Each of the 13 T cell receptor beta chains below was sequenced from the same sample in a study of blood T cell repertoires in COVID-19. Data came from immunoSEQ multiplex PCR; TCRdb stores just in-frame clones and leaves some out. The sample consists of roughly 180,000 clones, 88% of them appearing once. The specimen was peripheral blood. These receptors came from a woman aged 30 to 39 with acute or convalescent COVID-19.

The J gene is TRBJ2-7, the V gene TRBV5-8; D is undetermined. V shed 0 bases and J shed 0 bases, with 7 bases lying between them. Germline-derived CDR1 and CDR2 are SGHTS and YDEGEE. This CDR3 has 14 residues. The CDR3 DNA follows: TGTGCCAGCAGCTTGGTTGGCAACTCCTACGAGCAGTACTTC. It encodes CASSLVGNSYEQYF.

The rearrangement links TRBV7-9 to TRBJ2-7, with D perhaps matching TRBD2 (5 bases). Germline V gene sequence: CDR1 SEHNR, CDR2 FQNEAQ (reference sequence). The CDR3 sequence is 14 residues long. Trimming removed 5 bases from V and 2 bases from J, with 13 bases in between. The DNA of the CDR3 is TGTGCCAGCAGCACTCCGGGAACAACCTACGAGCAGTACTTC. This codes for CASSTPGTTYEQYF.

The chain joins TRBV12-3 or TRBV12-4 to TRBJ1-3; no reliable D call. The V end lost 6 bases, the J end lost 10 bases, and 16 bases lay between the germline ends. This CDR3 comprises 13 residues. The CDR3 region has the DNA TGTGCCAGCAGCTTAATCCCTGGGCGTACCATATATTTT. It specifies CASSLIPGRTIYF.

This chain links TRBV11-2 with TRBJ2-2; possible D gene TRBD1, 5 bases. V lost 5 bases and J lost 1, with 14 bases in between. This CDR3 region has 16 residues. The germline CDR1 and CDR2 sequences are SGHAT and FQNNGV. The CDR3 sequence: CASSLLNRRNTGELFF. The CDR3 DNA is TGTGCCAGCAGCCTACTAAACAGGAGGAACACCGGGGAGCTGTTTTTT.

This sequence joins TRBV6-2 or TRBV6-3 and TRBJ2-2, with 10 bases identical to TRBD2. With 4 bases clipped from V and 1 base from J, the junction kept 3 bases outside the gene matches. The germline gives CDR1 MNHEY, CDR2 SVGEGT. The CDR3 is made up of 16 amino acids. The DNA for the CDR3 is TGTGCCAGCAGTTCGAGACTAGCGGGGAACACCGGGGAGCTGTTTTTT. It specifies CASSSRLAGNTGELFF.

The V call is TRBV9, the J call TRBJ2-1; maybe TRBD2 (6 bases). This CDR3 has 14 amino acids. Germline lookup yields CDR1 SGDLS and CDR2 YYNGEE. The ends were cut back, 0 bases at V and 7 bases at J, with 11 bases in the middle. The CDR3 is CASSVEGTSNEQFF. In DNA form, the CDR3 reads TGTGCCAGCAGCGTAGAAGGGACTTCTAATGAGCAGTTCTTC.

The chain couples TRBV28 to TRBJ1-1; D gene uncertain. The ends were cut back, 5 bases at V and 0 bases at J, with 13 bases in the middle. The CDR3 covers 15 residues. Germline V gene lookup returns CDR1 MDHEN and CDR2 SYDVKM. CDR3 sequence reads: CASSVAAAMNTEAFF. The CDR3 bases are TGTGCCAGCAGTGTTGCGGCAGCCATGAACACTGAAGCTTTCTTT.

The rearrangement links TRBV6-5 to TRBJ2-7; possible D gene TRBD1, 5 bases. CDR1 and CDR2 from the germline V gene are MNHEY and SVGAGI. The CDR3 is 14 amino acids. V shed 4 bases and J shed 4 bases, with 14 bases lying between them. CDR3 loop: CASSLGESSYEQYF. The CDR3 DNA is TGTGCCAGCAGTTTAGGGGAATCTTCTTACGAGCAGTACTTC.

To note about this clone: The sample carries other DNA sequences with the same CDR3. The V call is TRBV5-1, the J call TRBJ2-7, with 8 bases fitting TRBD1. The germline gives CDR1 SGHRS, CDR2 YFSETQ. The CDR3 is 14 residues long. The V and J ends lost 0 bases and 2 bases, in that order; junction bases with no gene match: 1. CDR3 coding DNA: TGCGCCAGCAGCTTGGGGACAGGGCCCTACGAGCAGTACTTC. Protein: CASSLGTGPYEQYF.

V and J are TRBV5-5 and TRBJ2-7, with TRBD2 matching over 7 bases. CDR1 and CDR2 from the germline V gene are SGHKS and YYEKEE (reference sequence). CDR3 length: 14 residues. The V segment lost 6 bases and the J segment 4 bases; nucleotides outside the gene matches: 10. The CDR3 sequence: CASKDRDYLYEQYF. The CDR3 bases are TGTGCCAGCAAGGACCGGGACTACTTATACGAGCAGTACTTC.

The chain links TRBV6-5 to TRBJ1-6; D remains unclear. The V end was cut by 6 bases, the J end by 5 bases, with 11 bases between. The CDR3 is 14 amino acids. Per the germline V gene, CDR1 is MNHEY and CDR2 is SVGAGI. CDR3 protein: CASSLHGDNSPLHF. CDR3 nucleotides: TGTGCCAGCAGCCTTCACGGGGATAATTCACCCCTCCACTTT.

This sequence joins TRBV28 and TRBJ2-7, with D possibly being TRBD2 (6 bases). V was pared by 2 bases and J by 6 bases, with 8 bases between. CDR1 and CDR2 (germline): MDHEN, SYDVKM. The CDR3 runs to 12 residues. CDR3 nucleotide sequence: TGTGCCAGCAGTTTACCGGGGGTCGAGCAGTACTTC. It encodes CASSLPGVEQYF.

The rearrangement uses TRBV4-1 and TRBJ1-3; D is unclear. V was pared by 0 bases and J by 5 bases, with 2 bases between. The CDR3 length is 12 residues. Germline CDR1 MGHRA, CDR2 YSYEKL. The CDR3, as DNA: TGCGCCAGCAGCCAAGACAGAAACACCATATATTTT. This codes for CASSQDRNTIYF.